Given below is one T cell receptor (beta chain) in context. No cognate antigen has been identified for it. Base quality data are lacking; no much larger clone is found one base away. Participants in the prospective study were enrolled through a virtual design, were aged roughly 18 to 95 years, and lived in roughly 25 United States geographic areas. To assign participants to cohorts, the prospective study relied on clinical history that participants themselves reported in a screening survey and a study questionnaire. Recovered participants in ImmuneRACE Cohort 3 were defined as having two consecutive negative NP/OP PCR tests, clearance from a healthcare professional, or resolution of symptoms. Mobile phlebotomists in the prospective study collected whole blood, serum and a nasopharyngeal or oropharyngeal swab from every participant. Participants in the prospective study had the option to provide additional blood draws and questionnaires over an approximately two-month period. Prospective study blood samples were shipped either frozen or at room temperature before DNA extraction.

Including cysteine and phenylalanine, the CDR3 has 17 amino acids. This entry keeps only the CDR3 DNA: 51 bases, framed from base 1. Trimming takes 5 bases from V and 4 bases from J, and the germline ends sit 18 bases apart. CDR1 and CDR2 were assigned from the germline V gene as SGHAT and FQNNGV. The sample belongs to a study of blood T cell repertoires in COVID-19 (dated by TCRdb to 2020 to 2022). With respect to the entire study: Samples covering the acute and convalescent phases of COVID-19 were provided by collaborators in the United States, Italy and Spain. The material from the prospective study consisted of cDNA or gDNA derived from T cells, B-cell-depleted T cells, or PBMCs. Deeply sampled blood TCRbeta repertoires from subjects exposed to, actively infected with, or recovered from COVID-19 were included in the dataset. The repertoires were made available in a free public database intended to serve as a resource for research on the immune response to SARS-CoV-2. Samples were obtained from the ongoing ImmuneRACE study (first 160 participants) and from roughly 1,300 subjects provided by 6 global collaborators. The sample metadata nearly always contained a de-identified subject ID, COVID-19 status, age in years and sex. Where available, HLA class I and class II types were taken from metadata supplied by the sample provider and were not determined by assay-based typing. Study-level results and caveats: How much clinical and demographic metadata was included differed by source and by participant, and the metadata was provided uncurated.

The immunoSEQ Assay, a bias-controlled multiplex PCR, was used to amplify TCRbeta CDR3 regions from genomic DNA. Per the original workflow: Within the assay, amplification of reference gene primers was used to estimate how many nucleated cells each sample contained. To quantify the absolute abundance of each unique TCRbeta CDR3 rearrangement, sequence reads were collapsed and filtered. For each sample, productive Simpson clonality was calculated as the square root of Simpson's diversity index across productive rearrangements. TCRdb obtained this table from immuneACCESS and retained in-frame rearrangements with V and J assigned. These tables miss some clones; where compared with another copy, unresolved V genes account for less than half of the shortfall, and the remainder is unexplained. V and J calls and clone size come straight from that table; D and trimming were deduced from the DNA. The sample table holds 250,000 to 350,000 clones, of which 85% to 90% were seen once. The biggest ten clones account for around 2% of the sample.

Recombination connected TRBV11-2 to TRBJ1-6; the D gene remains uncertain. Material: PBMCs or T cells enriched from blood (not recorded which). This sequence was found in a woman under 30 who had recovered from COVID-19. The CDR3 corresponds to CASSPLSGVRYNSPLHF. The sequenced DNA is TGTGCCAGCAGCCCTCTTAGCGGGGTTAGGTATAATTCACCCCTCCACTTT. Reference TRBV11-2 and TRBJ1-6 proteins supply the regions before and after the CDR3; the full variable domain is: EAGVAQSPRYKIIEKRQSVAFWCNPISGHATLYWYQQILGQGPKLLIQFQNNGVVDDSQLPKDRFSAERLKGVDSTLKIQPAKLEDSAVYLCASSPLSGVRYNSPLHFGNGTRLTVT.